Listed below are T cell receptor beta chains from one sample, sequenced in a study of T cell changes during pregnancy in multiple sclerosis. TCRdb's table, derived via immunoSEQ multiplex PCR, lists solely in-frame clones and lacks some. This sample has around 110,000 clones, with roughly 92% found just once. Sequences were derived from peripheral blood, sampled in the third trimester of pregnancy. These receptors were taken from a female donor in good health, enrolled as a control in a pregnancy study. CDR3s include the opening cysteine and the closing phenylalanine or tryptophan. D genes are given only for firm matches. Not every row has a clone size; where given, it reads once, few, many or a size class.

abundance,v_gene,j_gene,d_gene,CDR3nt,CDR3aa
.,TRBV6-1,TRBJ1-2,TRBD1,TGTGCCAGCAGAGACAGGGGGGGCTACACCTTC,CASRDRGGYTF
.,TRBV7-2,TRBJ1-3,.,TGTGCCAGCAGCTTAGCCGGGGGGGGCTCTGGAAACACCATATATTTT,CASSLAGGGSGNTIYF
few,TRBV27,TRBJ2-7,.,TGTGCCAGCAGTCACCGAGGACAGAACTACGAGCAGTACTTC,CASSHRGQNYEQYF
.,TRBV5-6,TRBJ1-5,TRBD1,TGTGCCAGCAGCTATTTTGCCGGGACAGGTAGCAATCAGCCCCAGCATTTT,CASSYFAGTGSNQPQHF
.,TRBV5-4,TRBJ2-6,.,TGTGCCAGCAGCTCGGCGAGGGGGGGTACTGGGGCCAACGTCCTGACTTTC,CASSSARGGTGANVLTF
.,TRBV21-1,TRBJ1-2,.,TGTGCCAGCAGACTCGGGTTCGGAAGAAACTATGGCTACACCTTC,CASRLGFGRNYGYTF
.,TRBV27,TRBJ1-5,.,TGTGCCAGCAGTGACACTGCTAATCAGCCCCAGCATTTT,CASSDTANQPQHF
.,TRBV5-4,TRBJ1-4,.,TGTGCCAGCAGCGATTCGGCCACCCCAGGGGAAAAACTGTTTTTT,CASSDSATPGEKLFF
.,TRBV5-6,TRBJ2-1,TRBD2,TGTGCCAGCAGCTTTGGCGGGGGGGCGGGCAATGAGCAGTTCTTC,CASSFGGGAGNEQFF
.,TRBV9,TRBJ1-5,.,TGTGCCAGCAGCGCCGGGACAAGCAATCAGCCCCAGCATTTT,CASSAGTSNQPQHF
.,TRBV11-2,TRBJ2-1,TRBD2,TGTGCCAGCAGCGATGGACTAGCGGGGGGTTTTGAGCAGTTCTTC,CASSDGLAGGFEQFF
.,TRBV6-1,TRBJ1-4,.,TGTGCCAGCAGTGAATCGTCGAATGAAAAACTGTTTTTT,CASSESSNEKLFF
.,TRBV6-4,TRBJ2-3,TRBD2,TGTGCCAGTGGGGAGGGGCACACAGATACGCAGTATTTT,CASGEGHTDTQYF
.,TRBV4-2,TRBJ2-5,TRBD2,TGTGCCAGCAGCCAAGTCTTTCGTGCGGGACTAGCGGGGTCTAGGCAAGAGACCCAGTACTTC,CASSQVFRAGLAGSRQETQYF
.,TRBV5-1,TRBJ2-7,TRBD2,TGCGCCAGCAGCTTGCGCGCAGGGACTAACGAGCAGTACTTC,CASSLRAGTNEQYF
.,TRBV2,TRBJ1-2,.,TGTGCCAGCAGTGAGCCAAAAGGCGGGTATGGCTACACCTTC,CASSEPKGGYGYTF